Detailed here is one TCR beta chain. V lost 7 bases and J 2 bases, leaving 12 bases between the germline ends. Germline V gives CDR1 MDHEN, CDR2 SYDVKM. The CDR3 length is 13 residues. This specimen comes from a study of cytomegalovirus exposure and HLA in healthy donors. Though nominally healthy at sampling, donors likely had unrecorded immune exposures. PCR amplification relied on 60 Vbeta primers (plus 13 Jbeta primers). Only in-frame clones appear in the TCRdb table, and some are missing; sequencing was by immunoSEQ multiplex PCR. The sample records about 160,000 clones, about four fifths being singletons.

Source material: PBMCs. This receptor was obtained from a man over 45 in good health and CMV-seropositive. V usage is TRBV28 and J usage is TRBJ2-7; D might be TRBD2 (6 bases). DNA of the CDR3: TGTGCCAGCACTCGGGACTTTACCTACGAGCAGTACTTC. This codes for CASTRDFTYEQYF. Complete variable domain (other parts from reference TRBV28 and TRBJ2-7): DVKVTQSSRYLVKRTGEKVFLECVQDMDHENMFWYRQDPGLGLRLIYFSYDVKMKEKGDIPEGYSVSREKKERFSLILESASTNQTSMYLCASTRDFTYEQYFGPGTRLTVT.